A single sample is the source of the 11 T cell receptor beta chains below, sequenced in a study of identifying expanded T cells in peripheral blood. TCRdb's table, derived via immunoSEQ multiplex PCR, lists solely in-frame clones and lacks some. The table has around 94,000 clones, about 91% seen once. Sequencing used blood. The receptors stem from a person aged 18 to 75 in good health.

The CDR3 DNA reads TGCGCCAGCAGTGAGCGGCAGGCCAATGAGCAGTTCTTC. This translates into CASSERQANEQFF. V gene TRBV10-1 combines with J gene TRBJ2-1; D remains unclear. Between the trimmed V and J ends, which lost 2 bases and 6 bases, there was a span of 8 bases. The CDR3 has 13 amino acids. From germline, CDR1 is WNHNN and CDR2 SYGVQD (reference sequence).

The chain joins TRBV2 to TRBJ1-1, with D perhaps matching TRBD1 (6 bases). V was cut by 8 bases and J by 10 bases, with 23 bases left in between. From germline, CDR1 is SNHLY and CDR2 FYNNEI. The CDR3 consists of 14 residues. In DNA form, the CDR3 reads TGTGCCAGCCAAAGCCCCCAGTCGGGGGGCCGAGCTTTCTTT. Translated: CASQSPQSGGRAFF.

The chain has TRBV10-3 and TRBJ1-4; D gene ambiguous. The germline gives CDR1 ENHRY, CDR2 SYGVKD. The CDR3 runs 14 residues. Trimming cost V 0 bases and J 4 bases, with 6 bases left between them. The CDR3 sequence: CAISESTDNEKLFF. The CDR3 region has the DNA TGTGCCATCAGTGAGTCTACCGATAATGAAAAACTGTTTTTT.

The V call is TRBV5-1, the J call TRBJ2-7; D ambiguous. V lost 0 bases, J lost 9 bases, and 16 bases lay in between. The CDR3 spans 14 residues. Germline V CDR1 and CDR2: SGHRS, YFSETQ. The CDR3 region has the DNA TGCGCCAGCAGCTTGGAGGGTACTCCTACGAGGCAGTACTTC. Amino acids: CASSLEGTPTRQYF.

The V and J genes are TRBV11-2 and TRBJ2-3; possible D gene TRBD2, 6 bases. The CDR3 has 15 amino acids. V was cut by 5 bases and J by 4 bases, with 16 bases left in between. CDR1 is SGHAT, CDR2 FQNNGV, per germline. Here the CDR3 reads CASSLLGLSADTQYF. CDR3 nucleotide sequence: TGTGCCAGCAGCCTCCTGGGACTCAGCGCAGATACGCAGTATTTT.

The chain links TRBV5-8 to TRBJ2-2; 11 bases fit TRBD1. Germline V CDR1 and CDR2: SGHTS, YDEGEE. CDR3 length equals 14 residues. Trimming at V came to 5 bases and at J to 5 bases, leaving 2 bases not matched to a gene. CDR3 sequence: CASRGTGGTGELFF. In nucleotides, the CDR3 is TGTGCCAGCAGGGGGACAGGGGGAACCGGGGAGCTGTTTTTT. Supplemented by reference TRBV5-8 and TRBJ2-2, the full variable domain reads EAGVTQSPTHLIKTRGQQATLRCSPISGHTSVYWYQQALGLGLQFLLWYDEGEERNRGNFPPRFSGRQFPNYSSELNVNALELEDSALYLCASRGTGGTGELFFGEGSRLTVL.

This clone occurred once. V and J are TRBV19 and TRBJ1-4; the match to TRBD1 covers 9 bases. CDR1 and CDR2 from the germline V gene are LNHDA and SQIVND (reference sequence). V was clipped by 6 bases and J by 6 bases; unmatched bases: 8. This CDR3 is 15 amino acids long. The CDR3: CASRGTGQGDEKLFF. CDR3 sequence (DNA): TGTGCCAGTAGAGGCACGGGACAGGGCGATGAAAAACTGTTTTTT.

In the case of this clone: This sample also contains other DNA sequences that code for the same CDR3. This chain connects TRBV28 to TRBJ2-7; D ambiguous. From germline, CDR1 is MDHEN and CDR2 SYDVKM. V lost 3 bases to trimming and J lost 1 base, with 4 bases between them. This CDR3 is built from 12 residues. The CDR3, as DNA: TGTGCCAGCAGTTTCCTGTCCTACGAGCAGTACTTC. Translating it yields CASSFLSYEQYF. Variable domain in full (rest from reference TRBV28 and TRBJ2-7): DVKVTQSSRYLVKRTGEKVFLECVQDMDHENMFWYRQDPGLGLRLIYFSYDVKMKEKGDIPEGYSVSREKKERFSLILESASTNQTSMYLCASSFLSYEQYFGPGTRLTVT.

The chain links TRBV2 to TRBJ2-1; D gene ambiguous. Trimming took off 7 bases at V and 4 bases at J, with 11 bases between the two ends. CDR3 length equals 13 residues. CDR1 and CDR2 (germline): SNHLY, FYNNEI. CDR3 sequence reads: CASKTSSYNEQFF. Written as DNA, the CDR3 is TGTGCCAGCAAAACAAGTTCTTACAATGAGCAGTTCTTC.

This chain connects TRBV7-3 to TRBJ2-3; D may be TRBD2 (5 bases). Per the germline V gene, CDR1 is SGHTA and CDR2 is FQGTGA. This CDR3 has 14 residues. Deletions cut 5 bases from V and 4 bases from J, with 13 bases between. CDR3 amino acids: CASSPNAGADTQYF. In DNA form, the CDR3 reads TGTGCCAGCAGCCCCAACGCCGGGGCAGATACGCAGTATTTT.

The V gene is TRBV2, the J gene TRBJ2-7; D is tentatively TRBD1 or TRBD2 (6 bases each). The CDR3 runs to 14 residues. Germline assignment: CDR1 SNHLY and CDR2 FYNNEI. The V end lost 11 bases, the J end lost 2 bases, and 19 bases lay between the germline ends. Here the CDR3 DNA reads TGTGCCGGGAGGACCTTACAGGGACCCTACGAGCAGTACTTC. It encodes CAGRTLQGPYEQYF.